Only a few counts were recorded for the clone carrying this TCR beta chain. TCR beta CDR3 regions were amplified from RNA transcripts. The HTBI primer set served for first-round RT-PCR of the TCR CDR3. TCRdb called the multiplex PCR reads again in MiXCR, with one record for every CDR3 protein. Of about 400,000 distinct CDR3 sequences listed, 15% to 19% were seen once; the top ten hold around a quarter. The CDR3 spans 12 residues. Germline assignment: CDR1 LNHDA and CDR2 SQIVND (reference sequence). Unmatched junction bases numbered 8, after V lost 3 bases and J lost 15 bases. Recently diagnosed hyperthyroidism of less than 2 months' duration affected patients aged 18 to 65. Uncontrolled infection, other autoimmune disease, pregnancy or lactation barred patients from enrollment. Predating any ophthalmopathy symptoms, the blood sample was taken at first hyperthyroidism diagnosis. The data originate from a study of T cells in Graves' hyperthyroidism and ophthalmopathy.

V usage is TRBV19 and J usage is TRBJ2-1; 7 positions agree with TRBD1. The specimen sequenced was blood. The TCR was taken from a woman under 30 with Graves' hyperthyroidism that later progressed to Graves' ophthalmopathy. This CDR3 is CASSIPDRAAFF. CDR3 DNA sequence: TGTGCCAGTAGTATTCCCGACAGGGCCGCGTTCTTC.